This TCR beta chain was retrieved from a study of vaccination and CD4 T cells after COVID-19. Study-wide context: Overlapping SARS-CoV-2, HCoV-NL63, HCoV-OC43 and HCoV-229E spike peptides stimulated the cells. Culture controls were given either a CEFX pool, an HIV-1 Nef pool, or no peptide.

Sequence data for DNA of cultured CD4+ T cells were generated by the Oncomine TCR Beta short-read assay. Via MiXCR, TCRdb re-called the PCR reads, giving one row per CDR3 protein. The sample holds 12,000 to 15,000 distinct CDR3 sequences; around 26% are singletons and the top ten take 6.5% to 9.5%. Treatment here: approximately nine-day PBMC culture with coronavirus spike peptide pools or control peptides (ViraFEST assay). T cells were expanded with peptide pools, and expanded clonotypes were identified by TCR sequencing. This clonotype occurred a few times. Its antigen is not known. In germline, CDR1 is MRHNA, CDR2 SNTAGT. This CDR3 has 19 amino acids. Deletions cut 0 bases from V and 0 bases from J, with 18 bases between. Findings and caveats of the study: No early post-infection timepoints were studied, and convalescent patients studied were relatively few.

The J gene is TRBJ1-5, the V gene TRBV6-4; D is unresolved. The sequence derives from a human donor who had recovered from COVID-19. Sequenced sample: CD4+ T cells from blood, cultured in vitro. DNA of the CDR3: TGTGCCAGCAGTGACTCCGGCCAGGTCCCAAACCTTAGCAATCAGCCCCAGCATTTT. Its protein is CASSDSGQVPNLSNQPQHF.